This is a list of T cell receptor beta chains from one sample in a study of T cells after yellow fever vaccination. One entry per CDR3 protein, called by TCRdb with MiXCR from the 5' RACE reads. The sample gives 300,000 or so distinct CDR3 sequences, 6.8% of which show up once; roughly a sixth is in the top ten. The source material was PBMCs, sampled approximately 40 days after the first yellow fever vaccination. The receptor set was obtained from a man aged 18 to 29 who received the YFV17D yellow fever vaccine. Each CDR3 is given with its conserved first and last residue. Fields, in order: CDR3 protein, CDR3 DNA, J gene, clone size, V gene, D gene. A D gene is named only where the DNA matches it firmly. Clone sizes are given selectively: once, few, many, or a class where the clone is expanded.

CASSPTGEVYEQYF | TGTGCCAGCAGTCCCACAGGGGAGGTGTACGAGCAGTACTTC | TRBJ2-7 | NA | TRBV6-2/TRBV6-3 | NA
CSASGENTGELFF | TGCAGTGCTAGCGGGGAGAACACCGGGGAGCTGTTTTTT | TRBJ2-2 | few | TRBV20-1 | NA
CASSRYYRGHNQPQHF | TGCGCCAGCAGCCGCTATTACAGGGGTCACAATCAGCCCCAGCATTTT | TRBJ1-5 | few | TRBV4-3 | TRBD1
CASSLDRGLALNEQFF | TGTGCCAGCAGCTTAGATAGGGGCTTGGCTCTTAATGAGCAGTTCTTC | TRBJ2-1 | NA | TRBV7-2 | NA
CASSFGGNSRTQYF | TGTGCCAGCAGTTTTGGGGGGAACTCACGGACCCAGTACTTC | TRBJ2-5 | few | TRBV12-3/TRBV12-4 | NA
CASSKGALTEAFF | TGTGCCAGCAGTAAGGGGGCTCTCACTGAAGCTTTCTTT | TRBJ1-1 | NA | TRBV7-3 | TRBD1
CASSLDRGHEQFF | TGTGCCAGCAGCTTGGACAGGGGGCATGAGCAGTTCTTC | TRBJ2-1 | many | TRBV5-6 | TRBD1
CASSSSWTTDTQYF | TGTGCCAGCAGCTCAAGCTGGACCACAGATACGCAGTATTTT | TRBJ2-3 | many | TRBV7-9 | NA
CASSLAVRTGELFF | TGTGCCAGCAGTCTCGCCGTCAGGACCGGGGAGCTGTTTTTT | TRBJ2-2 | few | TRBV27 | NA
CASSRHPRRGGQSTGELFF | TGCGCCAGCAGCCGCCATCCCCGACGGGGGGGCCAAAGCACCGGGGAGCTGTTTTTT | TRBJ2-2 | NA | TRBV4-1 | TRBD2
CASSTGLGVAGELFF | TGCGCCAGCAGCACCGGGCTAGGGGTCGCCGGGGAGCTGTTTTTT | TRBJ2-2 | NA | TRBV5-1 | NA
CASSWGRNTEAFF | TGTGCCAGCAGCTGGGGGAGGAACACTGAAGCTTTCTTT | TRBJ1-1 | many | TRBV7-8 | NA
CASSRGSNEKLFF | TGTGCCAGCAGCAGGGGTTCTAATGAAAAACTGTTTTTT | TRBJ1-4 | NA | TRBV7-2 | NA
CASSFLGDGSLEQYF | TGTGCCAGCAGTTTTTTAGGCGACGGGAGTCTCGAGCAGTACTTC | TRBJ2-7 | NA | TRBV27 | NA
CASSLVPSGGPYEQYF | TGCGCCAGCAGCTTGGTGCCTAGCGGAGGACCCTACGAGCAGTACTTC | TRBJ2-7 | many | TRBV5-1 | TRBD2
CAIGNGYDYEQYF | TGTGCCATCGGTAACGGGTATGACTACGAGCAGTACTTC | TRBJ2-7 | NA | TRBV5-4 | NA
CASGRGRGYNEQFF | TGTGCCAGCGGCCGGGGCAGGGGTTACAATGAGCAGTTCTTC | TRBJ2-1 | many | TRBV7-9 | NA
CASSQVSVGTGGNTEAFF | TGCGCCAGCAGCCAAGTAAGCGTCGGGACGGGCGGAAACACTGAAGCTTTCTTT | TRBJ1-1 | many | TRBV4-1 | NA
CATSGRGTDTQYF | TGTGCCACCAGTGGCCGGGGCACAGATACGCAGTATTTT | TRBJ2-3 | NA | TRBV24-1 | NA
CASSLTPRNEQFF | TGTGCCAGCAGCTTAACCCCCCGGAATGAGCAGTTCTTC | TRBJ2-1 | few | TRBV7-2 | NA
CASSPLRVLTTFLAKNIQYF | TGTGCCAGCAGCCCCCTGCGAGTCCTGACAACCTTTTTAGCCAAAAACATTCAGTACTTC | TRBJ2-4 | few | TRBV7-8 | NA
CASSLPLTEENEKLFF | TGCGCCAGCAGCCTCCCTCTGACAGAAGAGAATGAAAAACTGTTTTTT | TRBJ1-4 | few | TRBV5-1 | NA
CASTIRRSNTGELFF | TGTGCCAGCACCATTAGGAGGTCGAACACCGGGGAGCTGTTTTTT | TRBJ2-2 | many | TRBV2 | NA
CASSRTSGDQETQYF | TGTGCCAGCAGCCGGACTAGCGGGGACCAAGAGACCCAGTACTTC | TRBJ2-5 | NA | TRBV11-2 | TRBD2
CASPDAAPHQPQHF | TGTGCCAGCCCGGATGCGGCCCCCCATCAGCCCCAGCATTTT | TRBJ1-5 | NA | TRBV6-2/TRBV6-3 | NA
CASGTNRAYEQYF | TGTGCCAGCGGAACAAACAGGGCCTACGAGCAGTACTTC | TRBJ2-7 | NA | TRBV6-2/TRBV6-3 | NA
CASSPGTSGDTDTQYF | TGCGCCAGCAGCCCAGGGACTAGCGGGGATACAGATACGCAGTATTTT | TRBJ2-3 | NA | TRBV5-1 | TRBD2
CASRGWAMNTEAFF | TGTGCCAGCAGGGGTTGGGCCATGAACACTGAAGCTTTCTTT | TRBJ1-1 | NA | TRBV6-2/TRBV6-3 | NA
CASSQDGGAGELFF | TGCGCCAGCAGCCAAGATGGGGGGGCCGGGGAGCTGTTTTTT | TRBJ2-2 | many | TRBV4-3 | TRBD2
CASRNSGGAETQYF | TGTGCCAGCAGAAATAGCGGGGGGGCGGAGACCCAGTACTTC | TRBJ2-5 | many | TRBV12-3/TRBV12-4 | TRBD2
CASSDSGGAFNEQFF | TGTGCCAGCAGCGATAGCGGGGGGGCCTTCAATGAGCAGTTCTTC | TRBJ2-1 | many | TRBV7-3 | TRBD2
CSARRQAIDTQYF | TGCAGTGCTAGGCGCCAGGCTATTGATACGCAGTATTTT | TRBJ2-3 | few | TRBV20-1 | NA
CASSILAAQYSPLHF | TGTGCCAGTAGTATCCTGGCGGCCCAATATTCACCCCTCCACTTT | TRBJ1-6 | NA | TRBV19 | NA
CSVAGQNYGYTF | TGCAGCGTTGCTGGACAAAACTATGGCTACACCTTC | TRBJ1-2 | few | TRBV29-1 | NA
CASSYPPYTEAFF | TGTGCCAGCAGCTACCCACCGTACACTGAAGCTTTCTTT | TRBJ1-1 | many | TRBV7-8 | NA
CASSLTASGGNEQFF | TGTGCCAGCAGCTTAACGGCTAGCGGGGGGAATGAGCAGTTCTTC | TRBJ2-1 | many | TRBV7-2 | TRBD2
CASSQVPIQSAYNEQFF | TGCGCCAGCAGCCAAGTCCCGATCCAGAGTGCCTACAATGAGCAGTTCTTC | TRBJ2-1 | many | TRBV4-3 | NA
CASSGSPNEKLFF | TGTGCCAGCAGTGGGAGTCCTAATGAAAAACTGTTTTTT | TRBJ1-4 | few | TRBV25-1 | NA
CASSGLPVGGIQNTEAFF | TGTGCCAGCAGCGGGTTACCGGTCGGAGGTATTCAGAACACTGAAGCTTTCTTT | TRBJ1-1 | NA | TRBV4-2 | NA
CASSPRLEGELFF | TGTGCCAGCAGCCCGAGACTAGAAGGGGAGCTGTTTTTT | TRBJ2-2 | NA | TRBV6-6 | NA
CSARSRVEEKLFF | TGCAGTGCTAGGTCCAGGGTGGAAGAAAAACTGTTTTTT | TRBJ1-4 | few | TRBV20-1 | NA
CASSLIFGQGGTANTGELFF | TGTGCCAGCAGCTTGATTTTTGGACAGGGGGGAACGGCGAACACCGGGGAGCTGTTTTTT | TRBJ2-2 | few | TRBV5-6 | TRBD1
CASSQEARDNNQPQHF | TGCGCCAGCAGCCAAGAGGCTAGGGATAACAATCAGCCCCAGCATTTT | TRBJ1-5 | few | TRBV4-3 | NA
CASSVGTGGLAGGRLLTDTQYF | TGTGCCAGCAGCGTAGGAACGGGGGGACTAGCGGGGGGCCGATTGCTCACAGATACGCAGTATTTT | TRBJ2-3 | NA | TRBV9 | TRBD2
CASSPGPGQPQHF | TGTGCCAGCAGTCCGGGGCCGGGCCAGCCCCAGCATTTT | TRBJ1-5 | many | TRBV7-2 | NA
CASSLRRPGTGPIEQYF | TGTGCCAGCAGCCTTCGGAGACCCGGGACAGGTCCTATCGAGCAGTACTTC | TRBJ2-7 | NA | TRBV7-8 | TRBD1
CSASGGRKVNGYTF | TGCAGCGCTTCGGGGGGGCGTAAAGTAAATGGCTACACCTTC | TRBJ1-2 | few | TRBV29-1 | NA
CASSLEGAGLYEQYF | TGTGCCAGCAGCTTGGAGGGGGCAGGGCTGTACGAGCAGTACTTC | TRBJ2-7 | many | TRBV7-8 | NA
CATSDPSSGKTQYF | TGTGCCACCAGTGATCCGTCCAGTGGGAAGACCCAGTACTTC | TRBJ2-5 | NA | TRBV24-1 | NA
CSVESPVTVGYTF | TGCAGCGTTGAATCCCCCGTAACTGTTGGCTACACCTTC | TRBJ1-2 | NA | TRBV29-1 | NA
CAISESREETQYF | TGTGCCATCAGTGAGTCGAGGGAAGAGACCCAGTACTTC | TRBJ2-5 | many | TRBV10-3 | NA
CASSLNQEQFF | TGTGCCAGCAGCTTGAATCAGGAGCAGTTCTTC | TRBJ2-1 | many | TRBV5-6 | NA
CASSLALAADTQYF | TGTGCCAGCAGCTTGGCCCTAGCCGCAGATACGCAGTATTTT | TRBJ2-3 | few | TRBV5-4 | NA
CASSRGLQDTQYF | TGTGCCAGCAGCCGCGGTCTACAGGATACGCAGTATTTT | TRBJ2-3 | few | TRBV3-1 | NA
CSARNPFVSPPQETQYF | TGCAGTGCTAGAAACCCTTTTGTGTCTCCACCCCAAGAGACCCAGTACTTC | TRBJ2-5 | NA | TRBV20-1 | NA
CATSSETVAKNIQYF | TGTGCCACCAGCAGTGAAACCGTGGCCAAAAACATTCAGTACTTC | TRBJ2-4 | few | TRBV15 | NA
CASTRLRGGTDQETQYF | TGTGCCAGCACCCGCCTACGAGGGGGCACGGACCAAGAGACCCAGTACTTC | TRBJ2-5 | NA | TRBV6-1 | TRBD1
CASSHRGGPSGDTQYF | TGTGCCAGCAGCCACAGGGGGGGGCCGTCGGGGGATACGCAGTATTTT | TRBJ2-3 | NA | TRBV7-2 | NA
CASSKAGRGYQETQYF | TGTGCCAGCAGCAAAGCTGGCAGGGGGTACCAAGAGACCCAGTACTTC | TRBJ2-5 | many | TRBV21-1 | NA
CSARAWGTGWGGTDTQYF | TGCAGTGCTAGAGCTTGGGGAACGGGCTGGGGAGGCACAGATACGCAGTATTTT | TRBJ2-3 | few | TRBV20-1 | NA